This T cell receptor beta chain was recorded in a study of T-cell reconstitution after alpha-beta-depleted transplantation in children. Preparing the TCRbeta library involved the use of unique molecular identifiers. TCRdb re-derived calls from the PCR reads in MiXCR, one entry per CDR3 protein. The sample has a few hundred thousand distinct CDR3 sequences; around 20% are singletons. The CDR3 sequence is 11 residues long. Trimming shortened V by 4 bases and J by 13 bases, and 11 bases separated the two germline ends. CDR1 is SGHRS and CDR2 is YFSETQ in the germline V gene. The origin of this receptor is a human donor who donated a stem cell graft to a child with acute lymphoblastic leukemia. Specimen: PBMCs from the stem cell graft donor, collected from the stem cell graft. V gene TRBV5-1 combines with J gene TRBJ2-2; D remains unclear. The CDR3 region has the DNA TGCGCCAGCAGCGGCTTAATGGGGCTGTTTTTT. As protein: CASSGLMGLFF.